This entry describes one T cell receptor beta chain. This clonotype was counted only a few times. What this receptor recognizes is not known. No base quality information exists; no much larger clone differs at one position. The receptor library was made with multiplex PCR. Data came from an Illumina HiSeq 4000. To build TCR beta libraries, CDR3 regions were amplified by Arm-PCR using iRepertoire HTBI primers. Before sequencing, the PCR products went through gel purification. In the original analysis: Across samples, approximately 68 TRBV and 13 to 15 TRBJ segments were identified and used for gene usage analysis of CDR3 amino acid clonotypes. COPE and FqMerger were used to merge filtered high-quality paired reads into contigs. BLAST was used to align contigs to IMGT TRBV, TRBD and TRBJ reference genes, with CDR3 defined following IMGT. Highly expanded clones were defined as clonotypes with a frequency above 0.1%. Repertoire diversity was measured by Shannon entropy, and V-J evenness by the Gini coefficient. Public clonotypes were defined as clonotypes shared by more than one individual. TCRdb reworked the public reads: Q25 trimming with fastp, MiXCR clone assembly, productive beta chains retained. When rows share a CDR3 protein, they turn into one entry using the most common DNA and genes. The authors' filters were not applied to this entry. A total of roughly 400,000 distinct CDR3 sequences appear in this sample, under 25% of them only once. Over 11% of the sample comes from the top ten.

Per the publication, the time point label means: persistent/refractory GD, antithyroid drugs over 5 years with positive TRAb. RNA was extracted from PBMCs in TRIzol for both TCR sequencing and RNA sequencing. The diagnosis of Graves' disease followed American Thyroid Association guidelines. Recruitment of patients was carried out at an endocrinology department in Xi'an, China. Each patient gave around 9.2 milliliters of peripheral blood, collected in an EDTA anticoagulant tube. Ficoll Paque Plus density gradient separation was used to isolate PBMCs, and no further T cell sorting was performed. An Agilent 2100 Bioanalyzer and agarose gel were used to check RNA quality, and a NanoDrop 2000 was used to measure RNA concentration. Looking up the germline V gene (reference sequence) yields CDR1 LGHDT and CDR2 YNNKEL. The CDR3 spans 17 residues, from the cysteine through the phenylalanine. Only CDR3 DNA is held: 51 bases, read in frame from base 1. After removal of 2 bases from V and 0 bases from J, the junction retains 6 bases not matched to a gene.

This sample was included in a study of regulatory T cells in long-lasting Graves disease (dated by TCRdb to about 2021). Study-level background: Persistent Graves' disease meant more than 5 years of antithyroid drug treatment with TSH receptor autoantibodies that stayed positive. Patients with persistent Graves' disease were compared with patients with newly diagnosed Graves' disease using TCR sequencing and RNA sequencing of peripheral blood. The study was conducted in China and was registered as a clinical trial. A total of about 33 samples underwent TCR sequencing, from some 13 patients with persistent Graves' disease and approximately 20 patients with newly diagnosed Graves' disease. Persistent Graves' disease patients in the clinical cohort had taken antithyroid drugs for roughly ten years on average.

What the work shows at the level of the full study, not this receptor alone: Lower TCR Shannon entropy and fewer highly expanded clones were observed in persistent Graves' disease patients than in newly diagnosed patients, which suggested clonal expansion. Sequencing and analysis were limited to the TCR beta chain. A larger number of public clonotypes was shared among persistent patients (approximately 3,000) than among newly diagnosed patients (around 890). The authors acknowledged the small sample size as a limitation that may reduce accuracy. Only peripheral blood was studied, because thyroid tissue, the primary lesion, was inaccessible. TRBV28, TRBJ1-2 and TRBJ2-5 were preferentially used in persistent disease, while TRBV20-1 and TRBJ2-1 were favored in newly diagnosed disease.

Sequenced material: peripheral blood mononuclear cells (PBMCs), taken when the disease was refractory, from a patient treated with antithyroid drugs. The rearrangement joined TRBV3-1 to TRBJ1-5; 8 of the junction bases match TRBD1. The TCR sequence derives from a female donor with Graves disease. The sequence in DNA is TGTGCCAGCAGCCAAACAGGGGGACAAGATAGCAATCAGCCCCAGCATTTT. Translated, it gives CASSQTGGQDSNQPQHF.